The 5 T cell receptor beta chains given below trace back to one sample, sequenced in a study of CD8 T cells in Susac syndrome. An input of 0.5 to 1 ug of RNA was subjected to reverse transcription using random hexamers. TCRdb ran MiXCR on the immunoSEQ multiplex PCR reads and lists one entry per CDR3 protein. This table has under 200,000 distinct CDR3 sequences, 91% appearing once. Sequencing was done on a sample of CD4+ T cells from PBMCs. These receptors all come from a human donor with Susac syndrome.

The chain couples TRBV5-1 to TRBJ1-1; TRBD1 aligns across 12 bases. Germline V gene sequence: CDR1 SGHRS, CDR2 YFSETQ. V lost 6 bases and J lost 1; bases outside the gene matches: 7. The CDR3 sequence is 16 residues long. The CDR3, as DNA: TGCGCCAGCACACCCGGGACAGGGGGCGCGAACACTGAAGCTTTCTTT. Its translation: CASTPGTGGANTEAFF.

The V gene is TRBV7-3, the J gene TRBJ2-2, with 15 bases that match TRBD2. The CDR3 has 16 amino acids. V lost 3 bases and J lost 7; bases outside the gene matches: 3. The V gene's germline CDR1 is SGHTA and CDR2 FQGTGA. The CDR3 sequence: CASSFGLAGGYGELFF. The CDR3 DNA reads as TGTGCCAGCAGCTTCGGACTAGCGGGAGGGTACGGGGAGCTGTTTTTT.

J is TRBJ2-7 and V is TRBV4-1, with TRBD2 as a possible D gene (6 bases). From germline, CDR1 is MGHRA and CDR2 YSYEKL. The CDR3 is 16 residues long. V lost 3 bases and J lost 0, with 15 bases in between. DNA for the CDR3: TGCGCCAGCAGCCAGATGTACCGGGACTCCTCCTACGAGCAGTACTTC. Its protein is CASSQMYRDSSYEQYF.

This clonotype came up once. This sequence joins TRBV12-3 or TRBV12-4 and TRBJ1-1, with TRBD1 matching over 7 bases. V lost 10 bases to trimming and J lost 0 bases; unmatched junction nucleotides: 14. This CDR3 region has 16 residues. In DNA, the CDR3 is TGTGCCACATCAGGGGGGCAGGGACTCCTGAACACTGAAGCTTTCTTT. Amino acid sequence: CATSGGQGLLNTEAFF.

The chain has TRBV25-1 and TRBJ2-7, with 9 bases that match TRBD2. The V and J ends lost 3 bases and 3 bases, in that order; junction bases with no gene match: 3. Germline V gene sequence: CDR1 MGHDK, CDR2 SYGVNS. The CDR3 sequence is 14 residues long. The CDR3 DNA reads TGTGCCAGCAGTGATAGCGGGAGAGGCTACGAGCAGTACTTC. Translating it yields CASSDSGRGYEQYF.